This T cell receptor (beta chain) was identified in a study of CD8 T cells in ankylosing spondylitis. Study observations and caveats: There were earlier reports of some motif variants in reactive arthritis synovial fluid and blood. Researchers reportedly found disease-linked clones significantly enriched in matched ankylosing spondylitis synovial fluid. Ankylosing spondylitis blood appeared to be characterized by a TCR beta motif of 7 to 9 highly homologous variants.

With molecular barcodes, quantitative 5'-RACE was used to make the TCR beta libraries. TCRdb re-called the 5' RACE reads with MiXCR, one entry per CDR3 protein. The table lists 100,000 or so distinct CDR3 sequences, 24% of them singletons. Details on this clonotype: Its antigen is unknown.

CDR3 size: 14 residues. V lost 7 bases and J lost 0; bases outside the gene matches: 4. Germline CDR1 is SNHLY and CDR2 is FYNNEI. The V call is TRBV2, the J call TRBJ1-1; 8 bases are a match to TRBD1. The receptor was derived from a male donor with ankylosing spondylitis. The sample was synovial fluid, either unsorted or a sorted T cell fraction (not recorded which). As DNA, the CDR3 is TGTGCCAGCAAATCGACAGGGGTGAACACTGAAGCTTTCTTT. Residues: CASKSTGVNTEAFF.